The present T cell receptor beta chain was sequenced within a study of OX40 agonist ivuxolimab in advanced cancers. The overall study: The dose-escalation group included hepatocellular carcinoma, melanoma, renal cell carcinoma and head and neck cancer.

Exclusion applied to patients with autoimmune disease history or systemic immunosuppression. Generated by immunoSEQ multiplex PCR, the TCRdb table keeps only in-frame clones and is missing some. The sample yields 50,000 to 65,000 clones, about 90% seen once. Germline V gene lookup returns CDR1 LNHDA and CDR2 SQIVND (reference sequence). This CDR3 spans 14 amino acids. V shed 5 bases and J shed 3 bases, with 14 bases lying between them. This receptor was obtained from an adult with an advanced solid tumor such as melanoma, head and neck, liver or kidney cancer. The material was CD4+ or CD8+ T cells sorted from blood, obtained in a trial of the OX40 agonist ivuxolimab. The chain combines TRBV19 with TRBJ2-7, with D maybe TRBD2 (6 bases). For the CDR3, the DNA is TGTGCCAGTAGTGGACCGACTAGTCGCTACGAGCAGTACTTC. Translated, it gives CASSGPTSRYEQYF.